The 27 T cell receptor beta chains presented below share a single source sample, sequenced in a study of cytomegalovirus exposure and HLA in healthy donors (dated by TCRdb to 2016 to 2017). The library relied on the immunoSEQ multiplex PCR assay. For the multiplex PCR, a mixture combining 60 forward primers for TCR Vbeta segments and 13 reverse primers for TCR Jbeta segments was used. TCRdb took over this immuneACCESS table, retaining in-frame rearrangements with V and J assigned. Such tables are incomplete; in checked studies, under half of the missing clones stem from an unresolved V gene, and the remainder is unexplained. In this sample's table one finds tens of thousands of clones. About 8% of the sample comes from the top ten. The specimen sequenced was PBMCs. The receptor set was obtained from a male donor in good health and CMV-seronegative.

This chain uses TRBV19 with TRBJ1-2; the match to TRBD1 covers 9 bases. The CDR3 sequence is 14 residues long. Germline CDR1 and CDR2: LNHDA and SQIVND (reference sequence). The ends lost 5 bases at V and 5 bases at J; junction bases unmatched: 6. In nucleotides, the CDR3 is TGTGCCAGTAGTCCACAGGGGGCGAAGTATGGCTACACCTTC. Residues: CASSPQGAKYGYTF.

The chain recombines TRBV6-5 with TRBJ2-2, with TRBD2 as a possible D gene (5 bases). The CDR3 has 14 amino acids. In germline, CDR1 is MNHEY, CDR2 SVGAGI. Trimming took off 6 bases at V and 4 bases at J, with 12 bases between the two ends. The CDR3 is CASSRGLGTGELFF. For the CDR3, the DNA is TGTGCCAGCAGCCGGGGTTTGGGCACCGGGGAGCTGTTTTTT.

This sequence joins TRBV7-8 and TRBJ2-1; unclear D gene. Germline CDR1 is SGHVS and CDR2 is FQNEAQ. V was clipped by 5 bases and J by 7 bases, with 6 bases between them. The CDR3 spans 11 residues. DNA for the CDR3: TGTGCCAGCAGCCTCCCGAATGAGCAGTTCTTC. As protein: CASSLPNEQFF.

This chain joins TRBV5-1 and TRBJ2-7; perhaps TRBD2 as D (6 bases). The germline gives CDR1 SGHRS, CDR2 YFSETQ. The CDR3 sequence is 15 residues long. V lost 3 bases and J lost 6, with 19 bases in between. CDR3 sequence reads: CASSSRDSREGEQYF. In nucleotides, the CDR3 is TGCGCCAGCAGCTCCCGGGACTCCCGGGAAGGCGAGCAGTACTTC.

This chain joins TRBV4-2 and TRBJ2-5; TRBD2 matches 7 bases. The CDR3 is made up of 17 amino acids. CDR1 and CDR2 (germline): LGHNA, YNFKEQ. The V segment lost 2 bases and the J segment 2 bases; nucleotides outside the gene matches: 11. CDR3 sequence (DNA): TGTGCCAGCAGCCAAAGGTCAAGTGCTAGCGGACAAGAGACCCAGTACTTC. Its protein is CASSQRSSASGQETQYF.

V gene TRBV6-1 combines with J gene TRBJ1-5, with 9 bases identical to TRBD1. The ends lost 6 bases at V and 6 bases at J; junction bases unmatched: 9. Per the germline V gene, CDR1 is MNHNS and CDR2 is SASEGT. There are 15 residues in the CDR3. The DNA of the CDR3 is TGTGCCAGCAGCCCGGGACAGGGTGTTGCTCAGCCCCAGCATTTT. It yields the protein CASSPGQGVAQPQHF.

This sequence joins TRBV5-1 and TRBJ2-1; possibly TRBD1 for D (5 bases). V was cut by 0 bases and J by 8 bases, with 9 bases left in between. Germline V gene lookup returns CDR1 SGHRS and CDR2 YFSETQ. CDR3 length: 13 amino acids. CDR3 protein: CASSLVQGYEQFF. CDR3 nucleotide sequence: TGCGCCAGCAGCTTGGTGCAGGGTTATGAGCAGTTCTTC.

This chain joins TRBV2 and TRBJ2-7; 8 nucleotides agree with TRBD2. J lost 7 bases, V lost 5 bases, and 10 bases had no gene match. The CDR3 consists of 14 residues. Germline V gives CDR1 SNHLY, CDR2 FYNNEI. CDR3 bases: TGTGCCAGCAGTTCCAGCGGGAGTGCGGGGGAGCAGTACTTC. This gives the protein CASSSSGSAGEQYF. Drawing the rest from reference TRBV2 and TRBJ2-7, the complete variable domain is EPEVTQTPSHQVTQMGQEVILRCVPISNHLYFYWYRQILGQKVEFLVSFYNNEISEKSEIFDDQFSVERPDGSNFTLKIRSTKLEDSAMYFCASSSSGSAGEQYFGPGTRLTVT.

CDR3 in amino acids: CASSEGPSNTEAFF. CDR3 DNA sequence: TGTGCCAGCAGTGAGGGGCCGTCGAACACTGAAGCTTTCTTT. The chain links TRBV6-1 to TRBJ1-1; D perhaps matches TRBD1 (5 bases). The CDR3 has 14 residues. Germline V gene sequence: CDR1 MNHNS, CDR2 SASEGT. V was cut by 3 bases and J by 1 base, with 9 bases left in between.

This chain joins TRBV28 and TRBJ1-5; D is ambiguous. Deletions cut 10 bases from V and 2 bases from J, with 15 bases between. Germline CDR1 MDHEN, CDR2 SYDVKM. The CDR3 runs 14 residues. CDR3: CAISKEYGNQPQHF. The CDR3 DNA reads TGTGCCATCTCAAAAGAGTATGGCAATCAGCCCCAGCATTTT.

The chain uses TRBV7-2 and TRBJ1-2, with 7 bases identical to TRBD1. The CDR3 sequence is 13 residues long. The germline V gene has CDR1 SGHTA and CDR2 FQGNSA. V lost 2 bases and J lost 8; bases outside the gene matches: 5. This chain's CDR3 is CASSLRGHGGYTF. The CDR3, as DNA: TGTGCCAGCAGCTTAAGGGGGCACGGGGGCTACACCTTC. The whole variable domain, filled in from reference TRBV7-2 and TRBJ1-2, reads GAGVSQSPSNKVTEKGKDVELRCDPISGHTALYWYRQSLGQGLEFLIYFQGNSAPDKSGLPSDRFSAERTGGSVSTLTIQRTQQEDSAVYLCASSLRGHGGYTFGSGTRLTVV.

V and J are TRBV10-2 and TRBJ2-7; tentatively, D is TRBD2 (5 bases). The germline V and J ends were trimmed by 6 bases and 2 bases, with 14 bases remaining between them. Germline CDR1 and CDR2: WSHSY and SAAADI. The CDR3 is made up of 14 amino acids. CDR3 sequence: CASRKGGIAYEQYF. CDR3 coding DNA: TGCGCCAGCAGGAAAGGAGGCATTGCCTACGAGCAGTACTTC.

V usage is TRBV7-6 and J usage is TRBJ1-4; D uncertain. The V and J ends lost 1 base and 8 bases respectively, with 14 bases between them. Germline V gene sequence: CDR1 SGHVS, CDR2 FNYEAQ. This CDR3 spans 15 amino acids. CDR3 amino acids: CASSLGGASGEKLFF. CDR3 bases: TGTGCCAGCAGCTTAGGTGGCGCCTCAGGAGAAAAACTGTTTTTT.

The V and J genes are TRBV7-2 and TRBJ2-4, with TRBD1 as a possible D gene (5 bases). Germline values: CDR1 SGHTA, CDR2 FQGNSA. The germline V and J ends were trimmed by 1 base and 5 bases, with 9 bases remaining between them. This CDR3 has 14 amino acids. CDR3 DNA: TGTGCCAGCAGCTTAGTTGGCAGGGAAAACATTCAGTACTTC. Encoded protein: CASSLVGRENIQYF.

This rearrangement joins TRBV6-4 to TRBJ2-3; 9 bases line up with TRBD2. CDR3 length: 14 residues. The V segment lost 5 bases and the J segment 6 bases; nucleotides outside the gene matches: 6. Germline V CDR1 and CDR2: MRHNA, SNTAGT. CDR3 sequence reads: CASSTAGGRDTQYF. DNA of the CDR3: TGTGCCAGCAGTACAGCGGGAGGAAGGGATACGCAGTATTTT.

J is TRBJ2-1 and V is TRBV28; D remains ambiguous. Germline CDR1 is MDHEN and CDR2 is SYDVKM. V was trimmed by 1 base and J by 8 bases, leaving 9 bases between them. This CDR3 contains 13 residues. In DNA form, the CDR3 reads TGTGCCAGCAGTTTATCTGTACGAGATGAGCAGTTCTTC. It is translated as CASSLSVRDEQFF. Full variable domain (rest looked up from reference TRBV28 and TRBJ2-1): DVKVTQSSRYLVKRTGEKVFLECVQDMDHENMFWYRQDPGLGLRLIYFSYDVKMKEKGDIPEGYSVSREKKERFSLILESASTNQTSMYLCASSLSVRDEQFFGPGTRLTVL.

The V and J genes are TRBV2 and TRBJ2-2; TRBD1 might be the D (5 bases). V lost 3 bases to trimming and J lost 3 bases, with 11 bases between them. The CDR3 is made up of 15 amino acids. Germline CDR1 and CDR2: SNHLY and FYNNEI. The CDR3 sequence: CASSDKGLDTGELFF. The CDR3, as DNA: TGTGCCAGCAGTGATAAGGGGCTAGACACCGGGGAGCTGTTTTTT.

The V and J genes are TRBV5-4 and TRBJ1-2; TRBD1 aligns across 9 bases. Looked up from germline, CDR1 is SGHNT and CDR2 is YYREEE (reference sequence). This CDR3 contains 17 residues. With V trimmed by 1 base and J by 0 bases, 7 bases remained unmatched. This CDR3 reads CASSLRQGVITNYGYTF. In nucleotides, the CDR3 is TGTGCCAGCAGCTTGAGACAGGGGGTGATTACTAACTATGGCTACACCTTC.

The rearrangement links TRBV6-1 to TRBJ1-2, with 9 bases lining up with TRBD1. Germline lookup yields CDR1 MNHNS and CDR2 SASEGT. The CDR3 is 15 amino acids. Trimming at V came to 6 bases and at J to 3 bases, leaving 8 bases not matched to a gene. As DNA, the CDR3 is TGTGCCAGCAGCCAGACAGGGGGAGGTGACTATGGCTACACCTTC. Translated, it gives CASSQTGGGDYGYTF.

This clone is classed as medium-sized (0.01 to 0.1%) by frequency. The sample carries other DNA sequences with the same CDR3. V and J are TRBV6-4 and TRBJ2-1; 9 bases line up with TRBD2. CDR1 and CDR2 from the germline V gene are MRHNA and SNTAGT. V lost 3 bases to trimming and J lost 6 bases; unmatched junction nucleotides: 6. There are 15 residues in the CDR3. The CDR3 bases are TGTGCCAGCAGTGATAGCGGGAGAGGGCCCAATGAGCAGTTCTTC. It specifies CASSDSGRGPNEQFF.

The chain recombines TRBV5-1 with TRBJ2-3; TRBD1 aligns across 8 bases. V was clipped by 4 bases and J by 6 bases; unmatched bases: 4. Per the germline V gene, CDR1 is SGHRS and CDR2 is YFSETQ. This CDR3 has 13 residues. Written as DNA, the CDR3 is TGCGCCAGCAGCCTCAGGACAGGGGATACGCAGTATTTT. Its protein product is CASSLRTGDTQYF.

V and J are TRBV30 and TRBJ2-1, with 8 bases lining up with TRBD2. Germline-derived CDR1 and CDR2 are GTSNPN and SVGIG (reference sequence). The V gene end was trimmed by 0 bases and the J gene end by 5 bases; junction bases not matched to a gene: 24. The CDR3 is 21 residues long. CDR3 sequence: CAWSVRGGSAFGLGGNNEQFF. DNA for the CDR3: TGTGCCTGGAGTGTACGGGGGGGAAGTGCATTCGGACTAGGTGGCAACAATGAGCAGTTCTTC.

This chain joins TRBV27 and TRBJ2-2; D uncertain. V gave up 7 bases and J gave up 5 bases, with 17 bases separating them. The CDR3 covers 15 residues. Germline V gene data show CDR1 as MNHEY and CDR2 as SMNVEV (reference sequence). The chain's CDR3 is CASNPFRSRTGELFF. CDR3 coding DNA: TGTGCCAGCAACCCGTTCCGTAGCCGGACCGGGGAGCTGTTTTTT.

The chain has TRBV13 and TRBJ2-3, with 10 bases matching TRBD2. J lost 2 bases, V lost 3 bases, and 5 bases had no gene match. Per the germline V gene, CDR1 is PRHDT and CDR2 is FYEKMQ (reference sequence). There are 16 residues in the CDR3. The CDR3 DNA reads TGTGCCAGCAGCTTCCGACTAGCGGGTGTCACAGATACGCAGTATTTT. Translation gives CASSFRLAGVTDTQYF.

The chain links TRBV4-3 to TRBJ2-7; 7 positions match TRBD1. CDR1 and CDR2 from the germline V gene are LGHNA and YSLEER. This CDR3 is 14 amino acids long. After removal of 0 bases from V and 9 bases from J, the junction contained 8 bases not matched to a gene. Here the CDR3 reads CASSQDSTGARQYF. CDR3 nucleotide sequence: TGCGCCAGCAGCCAAGATAGCACAGGGGCTAGGCAGTACTTC.

The chain is built from TRBV27 and TRBJ2-3, with TRBD2 identical over 10 bases. The junction had 10 bases not matched to a gene; V was cut back by 4 bases and J by 9 bases. This CDR3 is built from 15 residues. The germline V gene encodes CDR1 MNHEY and CDR2 SMNVEV (reference sequence). For the CDR3, the DNA is TGTGCCAGCAGTTCCCTAGCGGGAGTATTAGGCACGCAGTATTTT. It yields the protein CASSSLAGVLGTQYF.

The chain is built from TRBV27 and TRBJ2-7; TRBD2 matches at 12 bases. Germline V gene sequence: CDR1 MNHEY, CDR2 SMNVEV (reference sequence). J was trimmed by 5 bases and V by 3 bases; bases with no gene match: 2. This CDR3 has 14 amino acids. The CDR3 loop is CASSFLAGGNEQYF. The CDR3 coding sequence is TGTGCCAGCAGTTTCCTAGCGGGAGGGAACGAGCAGTACTTC.